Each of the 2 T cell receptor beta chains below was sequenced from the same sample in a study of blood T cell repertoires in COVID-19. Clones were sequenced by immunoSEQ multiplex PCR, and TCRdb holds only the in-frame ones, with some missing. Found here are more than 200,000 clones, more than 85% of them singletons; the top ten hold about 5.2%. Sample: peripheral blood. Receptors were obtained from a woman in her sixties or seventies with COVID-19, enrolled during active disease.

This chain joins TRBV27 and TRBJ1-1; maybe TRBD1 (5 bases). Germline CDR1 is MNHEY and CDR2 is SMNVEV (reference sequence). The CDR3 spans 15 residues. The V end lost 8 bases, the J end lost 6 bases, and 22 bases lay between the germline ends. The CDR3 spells CASQQSGRGSSEAFF. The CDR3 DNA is TGTGCCAGCCAACAGTCCGGGCGGGGGAGCTCTGAAGCTTTCTTT.

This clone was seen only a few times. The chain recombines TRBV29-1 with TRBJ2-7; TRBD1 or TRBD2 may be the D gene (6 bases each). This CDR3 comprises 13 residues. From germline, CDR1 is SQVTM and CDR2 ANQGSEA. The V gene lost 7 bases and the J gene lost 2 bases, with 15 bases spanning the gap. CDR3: CSASGQRAYEQYF. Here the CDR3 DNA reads TGCAGCGCGAGCGGACAGCGGGCCTACGAGCAGTACTTC.